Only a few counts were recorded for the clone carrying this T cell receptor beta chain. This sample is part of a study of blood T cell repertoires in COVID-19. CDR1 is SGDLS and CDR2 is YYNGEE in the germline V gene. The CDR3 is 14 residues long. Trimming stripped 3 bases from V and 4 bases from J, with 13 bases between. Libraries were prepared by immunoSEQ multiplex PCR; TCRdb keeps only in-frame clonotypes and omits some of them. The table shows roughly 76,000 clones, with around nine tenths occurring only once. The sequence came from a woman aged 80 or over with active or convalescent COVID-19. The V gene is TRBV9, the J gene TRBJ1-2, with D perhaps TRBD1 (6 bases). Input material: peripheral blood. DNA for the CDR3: TGTGCCAGCAGCGCGGCGACAGGAACCTATGGCTACACCTTC. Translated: CASSAATGTYGYTF.